This T cell receptor beta chain was retrieved from a study of blood T cell repertoires in COVID-19. TCRdb keeps only in-frame clones here, not all; method: immunoSEQ multiplex PCR. This table holds about 160,000 clones, 85% found once. V shed 5 bases and J shed 2 bases, with 12 bases lying between them. The CDR3 has 15 amino acids. CDR1 and CDR2 from the germline V gene are MNHEY and SVGAGI. The chain recombines TRBV6-5 with TRBJ1-4; D gene unclear. The sample consisted of peripheral blood. The clonotype was recovered from a man aged 35 to 55 with acute or convalescent COVID-19. Here the CDR3 reads CASSPPGSTNEKLFF. In DNA, the CDR3 is TGTGCCAGCAGTCCGCCCGGGTCGACTAATGAAAAACTGTTTTTT.